One sample yielded the 27 T cell receptor beta chains listed below, sequenced in a study of T cells in Graves' hyperthyroidism and ophthalmopathy. TCR beta CDR3 sequences were amplified from RNA transcripts. The TCR CDR3 first-round RT-PCR relied on the HTBI primer set. One entry per CDR3 protein results from TCRdb running MiXCR on the multiplex PCR reads. The sample yields roughly 500,000 distinct CDR3 sequences, around 22% seen once. Sequencing used blood. Receptors were obtained from a woman aged 25 to 39 with Graves' ophthalmopathy.

This clonotype was detected many times. The chain combines TRBV20-1 with TRBJ2-7; TRBD1 aligns across 7 bases. The junction had 4 bases not matched to a gene; V was cut back by 0 bases and J by 2 bases. Germline CDR1 DFQATT, CDR2 SNEGSKA (reference sequence). The CDR3 is 14 amino acids. DNA for the CDR3: TGCAGTGCTAGAGATCCGGGACAGACCTACGAGCAGTACTTC. Amino acids: CSARDPGQTYEQYF.

Many counts were recorded for this clonotype. This chain joins TRBV6-2 or TRBV6-3 and TRBJ2-5; unclear D gene. The CDR3 totals 11 residues. CDR1 and CDR2 (germline): MNHEY, SVGEGT. V gave up 7 bases and J gave up 7 bases, with 10 bases separating them. The CDR3 region has the DNA TGTGCCAGCACCCGTTTAGGGACCCAGTACTTC. Amino acids: CASTRLGTQYF.

The sample holds a few counts of this clonotype. V usage is TRBV29-1 and J usage is TRBJ1-2; TRBD1 aligns across 7 bases. CDR3 length equals 13 residues. V shed 3 bases, J shed 4 bases, and the junction held 5 bases outside the gene matches. Germline values: CDR1 SQVTM, CDR2 ANQGSEA. The CDR3 loop reads CSVDATGSYGYTF. CDR3 DNA: TGCAGCGTTGACGCGACAGGGTCCTATGGCTACACCTTC.

The table lists this clonotype with a count of one. This chain links TRBV6-5 with TRBJ1-2, with a weak D call TRBD1 (6 bases). The CDR3 consists of 15 residues. Germline lookup yields CDR1 MNHEY and CDR2 SVGAGI. The V and J ends lost 0 bases and 4 bases respectively, with 12 bases between them. The CDR3 DNA sequence: TGTGCCAGCAGTTACTCTGGGGGCGTGCTCTATGGCTACACCTTC. It translates to CASSYSGGVLYGYTF.

This clonotype turned up a few times. The genes are TRBV19 and TRBJ1-3; tentatively, D is TRBD1 (6 bases). Germline lookup yields CDR1 LNHDA and CDR2 SQIVND (reference sequence). This CDR3 is 14 amino acids long. V shed 3 bases and J shed 0 bases, with 6 bases lying between them. In DNA form, the CDR3 reads TGTGCCAGTAGTATGGGGGCCTCTGGAAACACCATATATTTT. This gives the protein CASSMGASGNTIYF. The entire variable domain, with the rest obtained from reference TRBV19 and TRBJ1-3, is as follows: DGGITQSPKYLFRKEGQNVTLSCEQNLNHDAMYWYRQDPGQGLRLIYYSQIVNDFQKGDIAEGYSVSREKKESFPLTVTSAQKNPTAFYLCASSMGASGNTIYFGEGSWLTVV.

This clonotype was found many times. The chain links TRBV18 to TRBJ2-5; D not certain. The CDR3 length is 13 residues. The germline CDR1 and CDR2 sequences are KGHSH and LQKENI. The V end was cut by 3 bases, the J end by 0 bases, with 5 bases between. The CDR3 DNA sequence: TGTGCCAGCTCACCGTTCGACCAAGAGACCCAGTACTTC. Amino acids: CASSPFDQETQYF.

The V and J genes are TRBV27 and TRBJ2-5; D is unclear. The V end was cut by 7 bases, the J end by 4 bases, with 22 bases between. Germline loops: CDR1 MNHEY, CDR2 SMNVEV (reference sequence). The CDR3 loop spans 16 amino acids. In DNA, the CDR3 is TGTGCCAGCAAAGTAGGGCTGGGTAGGTCGGGAGAGACCCAGTACTTC. Residues: CASKVGLGRSGETQYF.

This clonotype was seen only once. This CDR3 is missing its conserved last phenylalanine or tryptophan, likely due to a read error. The V call is TRBV11-1, the J call TRBJ1-2, with 9 bases fitting TRBD1. J was trimmed by 5 bases and V by 8 bases; bases with no gene match: 15. The CDR3 covers 16 residues. CDR1 SGHAT and CDR2 FQDESV come from the germline V gene (reference sequence). CDR3 in amino acids: CASGWDLDRGPYGYTY. CDR3 in DNA: TGTGCCAGCGGCTGGGACTTGGACAGGGGCCCTTATGGCTACACCTAC.

CDR3 loop: CASSGEEAMMYF. The CDR3 nucleotides read TGTGCCAGCAGTGGTGAGGAAGCGATGATGTACTTC. The V and J genes are TRBV2 and TRBJ2-5; D is ambiguous. The CDR3 sequence is 12 residues long. The ends were cut back, 4 bases at V and 13 bases at J, with 16 bases in the middle. Germline CDR1 is SNHLY and CDR2 is FYNNEI.

This clonotype was seen many times. The V call is TRBV2, the J call TRBJ1-2; 10 nucleotides align to TRBD1. The CDR3 has 14 residues. Germline-derived CDR1 and CDR2 are SNHLY and FYNNEI. The trim removed 4 bases at V and 6 bases at J, leaving 5 bases unmatched. The CDR3, as DNA: TGTGCCAGCAGTGGGGGACAGGGGCTGCATGGCTACACCTTC. The encoded protein is CASSGGQGLHGYTF.

This clonotype appeared a few times. The chain joins TRBV12-3 or TRBV12-4 to TRBJ1-1; the D is unclear. The CDR3 is 15 amino acids. V lost 3 bases, J lost 4 bases, and 15 bases lay in between. CDR3 in amino acids: CASSFAPLLGTEAFF. The CDR3 DNA reads as TGTGCCAGCAGTTTCGCGCCCCTTCTAGGCACTGAAGCTTTCTTT.

This clonotype was recorded many times. The chain uses TRBV4-3 and TRBJ2-5, with a tentative D call TRBD1 (7 bases). Trimming shortened V by 0 bases and J by 9 bases, and 29 bases separated the two germline ends. CDR1 LGHNA and CDR2 YSLEER come from the germline V gene. The CDR3 runs to 19 residues. The CDR3, as DNA: TGCGCCAGCAGCCAAGATTTAGTATCCCCGGACAGGATATGGGGGGCCCAGTACTTC. Translation: CASSQDLVSPDRIWGAQYF.

This clonotype appeared many times. The V and J genes are TRBV20-1 and TRBJ1-2; D uncertain. The germline V gene encodes CDR1 DFQATT and CDR2 SNEGSKA (reference sequence). V lost 2 bases, J lost 3 bases, and 10 bases lay in between. This CDR3 contains 13 residues. CDR3 region: CSARLVGYYGYTF. In DNA form, the CDR3 reads TGCAGTGCTAGATTGGTGGGGTACTATGGCTACACCTTC.

This clonotype appeared many times. The chain carries TRBV12-3 or TRBV12-4 and TRBJ1-2; D gene uncertain. V lost 5 bases, J lost 3 bases, and 22 bases lay in between. This CDR3 comprises 17 residues. CDR3: CASSQLGGTPHDYGYTF. In nucleotides, the CDR3 is TGTGCCAGCAGTCAACTGGGAGGAACTCCCCATGACTATGGCTACACCTTC.

This clonotype was seen at least ten times. The V call is TRBV12-3 or TRBV12-4, the J call TRBJ2-5; 10 bases match TRBD1. The CDR3 has 17 residues. With V trimmed by 5 bases and J by 4 bases, 13 bases remained unmatched. CDR3 bases: TGTGCCAGCAGTACCGGACAGGGGGGTTGGTATGGAGAGACCCAGTACTTC. Protein product: CASSTGQGGWYGETQYF.

This clonotype has just a few counts. This rearrangement joins TRBV3-1 to TRBJ1-1; D not certain. The germline V and J ends were trimmed by 6 bases and 10 bases, with 21 bases remaining between them. The germline gives CDR1 LGHDT, CDR2 YNNKEL (reference sequence). There are 14 residues in the CDR3. CDR3 in DNA: TGTGCCAGCAGGGATATCGGGAGAGAGGTTGCAGCTTTCTTT. It translates to CASRDIGREVAAFF.

With regard to this clonotype: The junction departs from germline at one end; a sequencing error may be responsible. The chain employs TRBV7-7 and TRBJ2-7; D unresolved. Germline loops: CDR1 SSHAT, CDR2 FNYEAQ (reference sequence). The CDR3 consists of 14 residues. CDR3 region: CASSFSPWSVEQDF. CDR3 DNA: TGTGCTAGCAGCTTTTCACCCTGGTCGGTCGAGCAGGACTTC.

This clonotype was recorded many times. The rearrangement joins TRBV7-2 to TRBJ2-7; tentatively, D is TRBD1 or TRBD2 (6 bases each). V lost 7 bases and J 3 bases, leaving 13 bases between the germline ends. There are 13 residues in the CDR3. CDR1 and CDR2 (germline): SGHTA, FQGNSA. The CDR3 region has the DNA TGTGCCAGCACCCGAGGGGGGAACTACGAGCAGTACTTC. The encoded protein is CASTRGGNYEQYF.

This clonotype was detected only a few times. The V and J genes are TRBV6-5 and TRBJ1-1, with D possibly being TRBD1 (6 bases). The V end was cut by 2 bases, the J end by 5 bases, with 15 bases between. Germline CDR1 reads MNHEY; CDR2 reads SVGAGI. The CDR3 is 15 amino acids. This chain's CDR3 is CASSYRGAGWTEAFF. The CDR3 DNA reads TGTGCCAGCAGTTACCGGGGGGCGGGATGGACTGAAGCTTTCTTT.

V is TRBV20-1 and J is TRBJ2-2, with D perhaps being TRBD1 or TRBD2 (5 bases each). Trimming shortened V by 6 bases and J by 1 base, and 12 bases separated the two germline ends. The CDR3 is 14 residues long. Germline CDR1 and CDR2: DFQATT and SNEGSKA (reference sequence). This CDR3 is CSAPRGGNTGELFF. CDR3 nucleotide sequence: TGCAGTGCACCCCGTGGGGGGAACACCGGGGAGCTGTTTTTT.

This chain uses TRBV12-3 or TRBV12-4 with TRBJ1-5; TRBD1 aligns across 9 bases. J gave up 2 bases and V 5 bases, and 10 bases lay outside the gene matches. The CDR3 is 17 residues long. DNA of the CDR3: TGTGCCAGCAGTGAAAATTTGGACAGGGGTGGCAATCAGCCCCAGCATTTT. It encodes CASSENLDRGGNQPQHF.

V usage is TRBV6-5 and J usage is TRBJ1-2, with TRBD1 as a possible D gene (5 bases). V dropped 0 bases and J dropped 2 bases, with 10 bases sitting between them. CDR3 length: 15 residues. The germline V gene has CDR1 MNHEY and CDR2 SVGAGI. The CDR3 nucleotides are TGTGCCAGCAGTTACTCAGACAGAAAAAACTATGGCTACACCTTC. Its translation: CASSYSDRKNYGYTF.

This clonotype was counted many times. CDR3 amino acids: CASSLDPGLGQETQYF. The CDR3 DNA sequence: TGTGCCAGCAGCTTAGATCCGGGACTAGGTCAAGAGACCCAGTACTTC. The chain links TRBV11-2 to TRBJ2-5; TRBD2 agrees at 8 bases. The V segment lost 0 bases and the J segment 2 bases; nucleotides outside the gene matches: 5. The CDR3 covers 16 residues. Per the germline V gene, CDR1 is SGHAT and CDR2 is FQNNGV.

The sample holds a few counts of this clonotype. The chain uses TRBV27 and TRBJ2-2; 11 bases map to TRBD1. The CDR3 totals 17 residues. CDR1 and CDR2 from the germline V gene are MNHEY and SMNVEV (reference sequence). V shed 7 bases, J shed 3 bases, and the junction held 10 bases outside the gene matches. The CDR3 region has the DNA TGTGCCAGCAAGGCCGGGACAGGGGGACCTTACACCGGGGAGCTGTTTTTT. This gives the protein CASKAGTGGPYTGELFF.

Remarks on this clonotype: Since a much larger clone is just one base distant, this may be a read error. The gene calls are TRBV6-1 and TRBJ1-1, with D perhaps TRBD1 (5 bases). The germline gives CDR1 MNHNS, CDR2 SASEGT. The ends were cut back, 8 bases at V and 5 bases at J, with 15 bases in the middle. This CDR3 is 13 amino acids long. The CDR3 loop reads CASSSGTRTEAFF. The CDR3 DNA reads TGTGCCAGCTCGTCAGGGACGCGGACTGAAGCTTTCTTT.

The CDR3 reads CASRVGTGPHQPQHF. CDR3 in DNA: TGTGCCAGCAGAGTGGGGACAGGCCCGCATCAGCCCCAGCATTTT. This chain uses TRBV7-2 with TRBJ1-5; 8 bases fit TRBD1. Germline lookup yields CDR1 SGHTA and CDR2 FQGNSA. Trimming removed 6 bases from V and 5 bases from J; junction bases left unmatched: 9. This CDR3 spans 15 amino acids.

This chain connects TRBV2 to TRBJ2-5; D remains unclear. Trimming pared 6 bases from V and 5 bases from J, leaving 16 bases between. The CDR3 runs 14 residues. Germline lookup yields CDR1 SNHLY and CDR2 FYNNEI. The CDR3 bases are TGTGCCAGCAGAGGGCTAGACGTTGTGGAGACCCAGTACTTC. Protein sequence: CASRGLDVVETQYF.